This TCR beta chain was profiled in a study of T-cell reconstitution after alpha-beta-depleted transplantation in children. Study-wide results and caveats: By one year post-transplant, T-cell counts and diversity largely arose from T cells that were newly produced. The study reportedly traced alpha-beta T cells about two months after transplant to several hundred expanded graft clones. Recipient T cells and thymic progenitors that survived gave rise to the high TCRbeta diversity observed at day 60 in some patients.

The table lists this clonotype with a few counts. Antigen specificity is unknown. The germline V gene encodes CDR1 DFQATT and CDR2 SNEGSKA (reference sequence). The length of the CDR3 is 16 residues. The ends were cut back, 0 bases at V and 0 bases at J, with 14 bases in the middle. During its preparation, the TCRbeta library received unique molecular identifiers. TCRdb passed the PCR reads through MiXCR, listing each CDR3 protein once. The data show 530,000 or so distinct CDR3 sequences, approximately 30% seen once. This chain connects TRBV20-1 to TRBJ2-5, with D perhaps being TRBD1 or TRBD2 (5 bases each). The sequence came from a boy in the first two years of life with Wiskott-Aldrich syndrome, due to receive a stem cell transplant. Material: PBMCs, obtained before TCRalphabeta/CD19-depleted stem cell transplant. CDR3 in amino acids: CSARDRDRGYQETQYF. DNA for the CDR3: TGCAGTGCTAGAGATAGAGACAGAGGGTACCAAGAGACCCAGTACTTC.